The 10 T cell receptor beta chains in this list originate from one sample, sequenced in a study of blood T cell repertoires in COVID-19. Clones were sequenced by immunoSEQ multiplex PCR, and TCRdb holds only the in-frame ones, with some missing. In the table there are approximately 210,000 clones, about four fifths of which are singletons. The sequencing sample was made of peripheral blood. These receptors all stem from a woman aged 45-60 years with active or convalescent COVID-19.

J is TRBJ1-2 and V is TRBV9; D gene ambiguous. Trimming stripped 1 base from V and 8 bases from J, with 15 bases between. The CDR3 is made up of 14 amino acids. Germline CDR1 reads SGDLS; CDR2 reads YYNGEE. The CDR3, as DNA: TGTGCCAGCAGCGTACAGGCCTTAATAGGAGGCTACACCTTC. Amino acid sequence: CASSVQALIGGYTF. The complete variable domain, with remaining parts taken from reference TRBV9 and TRBJ1-2, reads DSGVTQTPKHLITATGQRVTLRCSPRSGDLSVYWYQQSLDQGLQFLIQYYNGEERAKGNILERFSAQQFPDLHSELNLSSLELGDSALYFCASSVQALIGGYTFGSGTRLTVV.

This chain uses TRBV19 with TRBJ1-5; TRBD1 is a possible D gene (6 bases). Germline V gene lookup returns CDR1 LNHDA and CDR2 SQIVND (reference sequence). Trimming removed 5 bases from V and 4 bases from J, with 15 bases in between. This CDR3 has 15 amino acids. CDR3 coding DNA: TGTGCCAGTAGTGCAGGACAGACCTCTAATCAGCCCCAGCATTTT. Protein: CASSAGQTSNQPQHF.

The chain combines TRBV6-4 with TRBJ2-2, with 8 bases aligning to TRBD1. V lost 6 bases to trimming and J lost 5 bases; unmatched junction nucleotides: 2. Germline CDR1 reads MRHNA; CDR2 reads SNTAGT. CDR3 length equals 13 residues. CDR3 nucleotide sequence: TGTGCCAGCAGGACAGGGGAGACCGGGGAGCTGTTTTTT. Translated, it gives CASRTGETGELFF.

The chain employs TRBV6-5 and TRBJ2-7, with 11 bases aligning to TRBD1. The V gene end was trimmed by 0 bases and the J gene end by 6 bases; junction bases not matched to a gene: 1. This CDR3 has 14 amino acids. Germline loops: CDR1 MNHEY, CDR2 SVGAGI. CDR3 region: CASSYSGQGGEQYV. CDR3 DNA: TGTGCCAGCAGTTACTCGGGACAGGGGGGCGAGCAGTACGTC.

This chain links TRBV6-5 with TRBJ1-1; D gene uncertain. CDR3 length: 14 amino acids. Trimming pared 0 bases from V and 1 base from J, leaving 6 bases between. Germline V gene lookup returns CDR1 MNHEY and CDR2 SVGAGI. CDR3 residues: CASSYSRGNTEAFF. CDR3 sequence (DNA): TGTGCCAGCAGTTACTCGAGAGGGAACACTGAAGCTTTCTTT.

The V call is TRBV11-2, the J call TRBJ2-7, with D uncertain. V dropped 5 bases and J dropped 6 bases, with 11 bases sitting between them. The CDR3 consists of 12 residues. CDR1 and CDR2 from the germline V gene are SGHAT and FQNNGV. CDR3 nucleotide sequence: TGTGCCAGCAGCCCCATCAGTATCGAGCAGTACGTC. It is translated as CASSPISIEQYV.

V and J are TRBV7-9 and TRBJ2-1; D possibly corresponds to TRBD1 (6 bases). The germline V and J ends were trimmed by 5 bases and 8 bases, with 16 bases remaining between them. Germline-derived CDR1 and CDR2 are SEHNR and FQNEAQ (reference sequence). This CDR3 is built from 14 residues. CDR3 in amino acids: CASSTKGPGDEQFF. CDR3 in DNA: TGTGCCAGCAGCACTAAGGGCCCAGGGGATGAGCAGTTCTTC.

This chain links TRBV18 with TRBJ1-6; D is unclear. Trimming stripped 8 bases from V and 7 bases from J, with 12 bases between. Looked up from germline, CDR1 is KGHSH and CDR2 is LQKENI. CDR3 length: 13 residues. The CDR3 spells CASQRQQNSPLHF. The CDR3 nucleotides are TGTGCCAGCCAACGGCAACAGAATTCACCCCTCCACTTT.

The count of this clone is one. The rearrangement links TRBV4-1 to TRBJ1-6; TRBD1 aligns across 11 bases. Germline assignment: CDR1 MGHRA and CDR2 YSYEKL. V shed 1 base and J 7 bases; nucleotides not matched to a gene: 0. This CDR3 region has 15 residues. CDR3 sequence: CASSQGTGGNSPLHF. The DNA for the CDR3 is TGCGCCAGCAGCCAAGGGACAGGGGGCAATTCACCCCTCCACTTT.

The rearrangement joins TRBV5-1 to TRBJ2-3, with 9 bases lining up with TRBD2. J lost 2 bases, V lost 2 bases, and 9 bases had no gene match. The CDR3 is 17 residues long. Germline V lookup: CDR1 SGHRS, CDR2 YFSETQ. CDR3 DNA sequence: TGCGCCAGCAGCTTATACTTCCTAGCGGGGAACACAGATACGCAGTATTTT. It yields the protein CASSLYFLAGNTDTQYF.